This is a list of T cell receptor beta chains from one sample in a study of blood T cell repertoires in COVID-19. Assay used: immunoSEQ multiplex PCR; TCRdb lists only in-frame clones, some missing. Of around 230,000 clones in the sample, roughly 89% were seen once. Input material: PBMCs or T cells enriched from blood (not recorded which). The receptors here all came from a woman between 35 and 50 years old with acute COVID-19. The CDR3 runs from the conserved cysteine through the conserved F or W. A D gene is named only where the DNA matches it firmly. The listing skips clone size in some rows; elsewhere it reads once, few, many or a size class.

J: TRBJ1-1; V: TRBV9; size: NA; length: 12; D: NA; CDR3: CASSPGSTEAFF; DNA: TGTGCCAGCAGCCCAGGGTCCACTGAAGCTTTCTTT
J: TRBJ2-1; V: TRBV19; size: NA; length: 13; D: NA; CDR3: CASSTGQFLEQFF; DNA: TGTGCCAGTAGTACAGGACAGTTTTTAGAGCAGTTCTTC
J: TRBJ1-6; V: TRBV5-1; size: NA; length: 15; D: NA; CDR3: CASSPEGVRHSPLHF; DNA: TGCGCCAGCAGCCCTGAGGGGGTTAGGCATTCACCCCTCCACTTT
J: TRBJ1-2; V: TRBV6-4; size: once; length: 13; D: NA; CDR3: CASSASRSNGYTF; DNA: TGTGCCAGCAGTGCCAGTCGGAGCAATGGCTACACCTTC
J: TRBJ2-4; V: TRBV27; size: few; length: 13; D: TRBD1; CDR3: CASQGTGLNIQYF; DNA: TGTGCCAGCCAAGGGACAGGGTTAAACATTCAGTACTTC
J: TRBJ2-1; V: TRBV4-3; size: NA; length: 11; D: NA; CDR3: CASSLGLRLFF; DNA: TGCGCCAGCAGCCTTGGACTGAGGCTGTTCTTC
J: TRBJ2-7; V: TRBV18; size: NA; length: 15; D: TRBD1; CDR3: CASSPPFEGGGEQYF; DNA: TGTGCCAGCTCACCACCGTTTGAAGGGGGCGGAGAGCAGTACTTC
J: TRBJ1-2; V: TRBV19; size: once; length: 12; D: TRBD1; CDR3: CATGTEGRGYTF; DNA: TGTGCCACAGGGACAGAGGGAAGGGGCTACACCTTC
J: TRBJ2-3; V: TRBV2; size: NA; length: 14; D: NA; CDR3: CASSRQKGPDTQYF; DNA: TGTGCCAGCAGTAGACAGAAAGGCCCAGATACGCAGTATTTT
J: TRBJ2-2; V: TRBV7-9; size: few; length: 16; D: TRBD2; CDR3: CASSSTSGGAGGELFF; DNA: TGTGCCAGCAGCTCAACTAGCGGGGGGGCCGGCGGGGAGCTGTTTTTT
J: TRBJ2-3; V: TRBV5-1; size: NA; length: 12; D: TRBD2; CDR3: CASGAGADTQYF; DNA: TGCGCCAGCGGGGCGGGAGCAGATACGCAGTATTTT
J: TRBJ1-2; V: TRBV3-1/TRBV3-2; size: NA; length: 15; D: NA; CDR3: CASSQDRGWSYGYTF; DNA: TGTGCCAGCAGCCAAGATCGTGGATGGAGCTATGGCTACACCTTC
J: TRBJ2-6; V: TRBV5-8; size: once; length: 14; D: NA; CDR3: CASSPLSGANVLTF; DNA: TGTGCCAGCAGCCCTCTCTCTGGGGCCAACGTCCTGACTTTC
J: TRBJ1-4; V: TRBV20-1; size: NA; length: 13; D: NA; CDR3: CSASAGWDEKLFF; DNA: TGCAGTGCTAGTGCAGGGTGGGATGAAAAACTGTTTTTT
J: TRBJ2-5; V: TRBV6-5; size: NA; length: 15; D: NA; CDR3: CASSYTPGNSETQYF; DNA: TGTGCCAGCAGTTACACCCCAGGGAATAGCGAGACCCAGTACTTC
J: TRBJ1-5; V: TRBV24-1; size: NA; length: 11; D: NA; CDR3: CAPLDGQPQHF; DNA: TGTGCCCCCTTAGATGGTCAGCCCCAGCATTTT
J: TRBJ2-2; V: TRBV5-1; size: NA; length: 14; D: NA; CDR3: CASSWGSNTGELFF; DNA: TGCGCCAGCTCTTGGGGCTCGAACACCGGGGAGCTGTTTTTT
J: TRBJ1-1; V: TRBV28; size: NA; length: 16; D: NA; CDR3: CASRLFPGSRNTEAFF; DNA: TGTGCCAGCAGGTTGTTCCCAGGGTCGAGGAACACTGAAGCTTTCTTT
J: TRBJ2-1; V: TRBV7-9; size: NA; length: 16; D: TRBD2; CDR3: CASSFPRSGGDHEQFF; DNA: TGTGCCAGCAGCTTTCCCCGGAGCGGGGGGGATCATGAGCAGTTCTTC
J: TRBJ2-5; V: TRBV5-6; size: once; length: 16; D: NA; CDR3: CASSLSGPGFQETQYF; DNA: TGTGCCAGCAGCTTGTCTGGTCCAGGGTTCCAAGAGACCCAGTACTTC
J: TRBJ1-2; V: TRBV27; size: NA; length: 13; D: NA; CDR3: CASSLRGADGYTF; DNA: TGTGCCAGCAGTTTACGGGGGGCGGATGGCTACACCTTC
J: TRBJ1-5; V: TRBV19; size: few; length: 15; D: NA; CDR3: CASSPTGVSNQPQHF; DNA: TGTGCCAGTAGTCCCACAGGAGTTAGCAATCAGCCCCAGCATTTT
J: TRBJ1-2; V: TRBV29-1; size: once; length: 13; D: NA; CDR3: CSVAAGDNYGYTF; DNA: TGCAGCGTGGCAGCGGGGGATAACTATGGCTACACCTTC
J: TRBJ2-5; V: TRBV6-2/TRBV6-3; size: NA; length: 15; D: NA; CDR3: CASSYSETLKETQYF; DNA: TGTGCCAGCAGTTACTCGGAGACTTTAAAAGAGACCCAGTACTTC
J: TRBJ1-4; V: TRBV6-5; size: NA; length: 15; D: TRBD1; CDR3: CASRGDRATNEKLFF; DNA: TGTGCCAGCAGGGGGGACAGGGCCACTAATGAAAAACTGTTTTTT